This TCR beta chain was identified during a study of T cells in Graves' hyperthyroidism and ophthalmopathy. TCR beta CDR3 regions were amplified from RNA. With the HTBI primer set, the TCR CDR3 went through a first round of RT-PCR. TCRdb independently ran MiXCR on the multiplex PCR reads; one entry per CDR3 protein. The table records 560,000 or so distinct CDR3 sequences, just over 45% of them present only once. Sequenced sample: peripheral blood or thyroid tissue (not recorded which). The sequence was collected from a young woman with Graves' hyperthyroidism.

The CDR3 is CASSQGAGGSSYEQYF. The CDR3 DNA follows: TGTGCCAGCAGCCAAGGAGCGGGCGGGAGCTCCTACGAGCAGTACTTC. The rearrangement uses TRBV7-9 and TRBJ2-7, with TRBD2 matching 7 bases. The CDR3 loop spans 16 amino acids. CDR1 and CDR2 (germline): SEHNR, FQNEAQ (reference sequence). Trimming cost V 5 bases and J 0 bases; bases outside gene matches: 10. The full variable domain, with the rest looked up from reference TRBV7-9 and TRBJ2-7, is DTGVSQNPRHKITKRGQNVTFRCDPISEHNRLYWYRQTLGQGPEFLTYFQNEAQLEKSRLLSDRFSAERPKGSFSTLEIQRTEQGDSAMYLCASSQGAGGSSYEQYFGPGTRLTVT.